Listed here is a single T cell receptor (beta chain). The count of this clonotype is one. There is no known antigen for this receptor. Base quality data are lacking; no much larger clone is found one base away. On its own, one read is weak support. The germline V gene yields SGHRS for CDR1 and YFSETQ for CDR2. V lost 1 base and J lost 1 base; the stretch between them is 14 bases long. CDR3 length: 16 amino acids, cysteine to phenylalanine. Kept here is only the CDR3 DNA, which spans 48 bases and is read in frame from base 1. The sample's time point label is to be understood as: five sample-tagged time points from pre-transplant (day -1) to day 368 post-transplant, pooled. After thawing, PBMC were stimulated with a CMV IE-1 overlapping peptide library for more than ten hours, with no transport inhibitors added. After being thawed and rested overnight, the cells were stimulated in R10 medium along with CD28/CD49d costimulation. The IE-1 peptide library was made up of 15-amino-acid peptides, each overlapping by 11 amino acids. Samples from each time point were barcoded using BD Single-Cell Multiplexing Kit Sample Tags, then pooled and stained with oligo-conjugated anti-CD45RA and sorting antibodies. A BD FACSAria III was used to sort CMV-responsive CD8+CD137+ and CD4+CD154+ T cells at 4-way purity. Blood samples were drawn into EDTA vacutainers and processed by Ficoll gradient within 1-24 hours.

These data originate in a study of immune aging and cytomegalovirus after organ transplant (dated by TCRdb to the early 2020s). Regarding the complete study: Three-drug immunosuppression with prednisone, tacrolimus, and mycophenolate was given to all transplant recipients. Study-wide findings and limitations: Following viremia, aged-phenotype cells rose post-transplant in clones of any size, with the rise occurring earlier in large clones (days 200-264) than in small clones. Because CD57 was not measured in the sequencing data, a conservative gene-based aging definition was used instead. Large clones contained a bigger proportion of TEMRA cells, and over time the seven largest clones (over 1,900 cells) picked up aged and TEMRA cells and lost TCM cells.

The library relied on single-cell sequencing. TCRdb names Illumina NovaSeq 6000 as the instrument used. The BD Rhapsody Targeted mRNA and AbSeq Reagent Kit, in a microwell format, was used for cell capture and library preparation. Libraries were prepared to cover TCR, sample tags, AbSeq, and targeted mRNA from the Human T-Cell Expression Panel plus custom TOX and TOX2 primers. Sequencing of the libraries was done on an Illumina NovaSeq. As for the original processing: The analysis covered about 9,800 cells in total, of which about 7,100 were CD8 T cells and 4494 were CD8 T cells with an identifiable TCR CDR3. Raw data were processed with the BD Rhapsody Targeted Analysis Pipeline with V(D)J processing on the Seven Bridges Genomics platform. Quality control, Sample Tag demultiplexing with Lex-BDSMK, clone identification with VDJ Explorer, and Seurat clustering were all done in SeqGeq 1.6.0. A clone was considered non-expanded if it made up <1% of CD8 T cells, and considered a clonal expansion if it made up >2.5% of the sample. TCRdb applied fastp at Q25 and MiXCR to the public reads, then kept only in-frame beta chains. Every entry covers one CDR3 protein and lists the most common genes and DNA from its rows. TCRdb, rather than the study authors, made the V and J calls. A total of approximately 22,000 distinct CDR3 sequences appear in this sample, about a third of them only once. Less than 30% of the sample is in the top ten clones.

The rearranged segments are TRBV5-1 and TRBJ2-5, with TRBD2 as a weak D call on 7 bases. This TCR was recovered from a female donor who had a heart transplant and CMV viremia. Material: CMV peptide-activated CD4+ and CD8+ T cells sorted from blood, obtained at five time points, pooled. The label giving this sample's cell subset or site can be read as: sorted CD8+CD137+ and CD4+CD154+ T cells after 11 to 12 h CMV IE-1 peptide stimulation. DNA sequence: TGCGCCAGCAGCTTGTTTTTGGCGGGGGCCCAAGAGACCCAGTACTTC. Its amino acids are CASSLFLAGAQETQYF.